One and the same sample provided the 20 T cell receptor beta chains below, sequenced in a study of early T cells in non-severe SARS-CoV-2 infection. TCRdb itself ran the 5' RACE reads through MiXCR, one entry per CDR3 protein. The sample has tens of thousands of distinct CDR3 sequences; about 6.1% are singletons. Sequenced sample: whole blood. The source is an adult who was a healthcare worker with PCR-confirmed SARS-CoV-2 infection or an uninfected control (not recorded which).

The chain recombines TRBV10-1 with TRBJ2-2; D is unclear. V was shortened by 8 bases and J by 10 bases, with 14 bases between the two germline ends. The CDR3 runs 12 residues. The V gene's germline CDR1 is WNHNN and CDR2 SYGVQD (reference sequence). The CDR3 nucleotides are TGCGCCAGCGGTAGCCAAGTCGAGGAGCTGTTTTTT. Its translation is CASGSQVEELFF.

There are many counts of this clonotype. The chain uses TRBV4-3 and TRBJ1-6; 10 bases are shared with TRBD1. The V gene's germline CDR1 is LGHNA and CDR2 YSLEER. The CDR3 sequence is 15 residues long. Trimming at V came to 7 bases and at J to 7 bases, leaving 7 bases not matched to a gene. CDR3 coding DNA: TGCGCCAGCAAAACCGGGACAGGGGTAAATTCACCCCTCCACTTT. Translation: CASKTGTGVNSPLHF.

This clonotype was observed many times. The gene calls are TRBV7-9 and TRBJ2-6; D ambiguous. The CDR3 loop spans 13 amino acids. V lost 6 bases and J lost 0, with 3 bases in between. CDR1 is SEHNR and CDR2 is FQNEAQ in the germline V gene (reference sequence). CDR3 DNA sequence: TGTGCCAGCAGGATCTCTGGGGCCAACGTCCTGACTTTC. The encoded protein is CASRISGANVLTF.

The rearrangement joins TRBV7-2 to TRBJ2-5; TRBD2 might be the D (7 bases). Per the germline V gene, CDR1 is SGHTA and CDR2 is FQGNSA. Trimming shortened V by 3 bases and J by 5 bases, and 13 bases separated the two germline ends. This CDR3 region has 14 residues. CDR3 residues: CASSLGGGPETQYF. In DNA form, the CDR3 reads TGTGCCAGCAGCTTGGGGGGGGGCCCGGAGACCCAGTACTTC.

This clonotype appeared many times. This chain uses TRBV7-2 with TRBJ2-7; no reliable D call. Trimming left V 6 bases short and J 4 bases short, with 10 bases between. CDR1 and CDR2 (germline): SGHTA, FQGNSA. CDR3 length: 12 amino acids. The CDR3 reads CASRPIGYEQYF. In DNA, the CDR3 is TGTGCCAGCAGGCCAATAGGATACGAGCAGTACTTC.

This clonotype was recorded many times. The V call is TRBV18, the J call TRBJ2-5, with unresolved D. Trimming left V 4 bases short and J 4 bases short, with 7 bases between. Germline values: CDR1 KGHSH, CDR2 LQKENI. The CDR3 extends over 12 amino acids. In DNA, the CDR3 is TGTGCCAGCTCACAGGACGGAGAGACCCAGTACTTC. Translation gives CASSQDGETQYF.

This clonotype was picked up a small number of times. V usage is TRBV27 and J usage is TRBJ1-1; D may be TRBD1 (5 bases). There are 19 residues in the CDR3. From germline, CDR1 is MNHEY and CDR2 SMNVEV (reference sequence). Trimming cost V 0 bases and J 1 base, with 21 bases left between them. The CDR3 region is CASSLSLIVAGITNTEAFF. DNA of the CDR3: TGTGCCAGCAGTTTATCGCTCATCGTGGCAGGGATAACGAACACTGAAGCTTTCTTT.

In this sample, this clonotype turned up many times. The CDR3 sequence: CASSESWETGELFF. CDR3 coding DNA: TGTGCCAGCAGTGAGAGTTGGGAAACCGGGGAGCTGTTTTTT. The V call is TRBV2, the J call TRBJ2-2; no clear D gene. V lost 3 bases to trimming and J lost 5 bases, with 10 bases between them. CDR1 is SNHLY and CDR2 is FYNNEI in the germline V gene. CDR3 length equals 14 residues.

This clonotype was found many times. The V call is TRBV6-5, the J call TRBJ2-6, with a possible D match to TRBD1 (5 bases). Germline CDR1 MNHEY, CDR2 SVGAGI. Trimming shortened V by 6 bases and J by 0 bases, and 9 bases separated the two germline ends. CDR3 length: 15 amino acids. The CDR3 bases are TGTGCCAGCAGAACAGGTCGCTCTGGGGCCAACGTCCTGACTTTC. Its translation is CASRTGRSGANVLTF.

This clonotype was picked up many times. The chain links TRBV29-1 to TRBJ2-6; D remains unclear. CDR3 length equals 15 residues. Per germline, CDR1 SQVTM and CDR2 ANQGSEA. The V end was cut by 4 bases, the J end by 0 bases, with 10 bases between. The CDR3 nucleotides are TGCAGCGTTGCGGGTGGCAGCTCTGGGGCCAACGTCCTGACTTTC. This encodes CSVAGGSSGANVLTF.

This chain joins TRBV30 and TRBJ2-3; D is perhaps TRBD2 (5 bases). Germline assignment: CDR1 GTSNPN and CDR2 SVGIG (reference sequence). The CDR3 is made up of 13 amino acids. The V end lost 5 bases, the J end lost 5 bases, and 14 bases lay between the germline ends. CDR3 region: CAWGQRVQDTQYF. CDR3 DNA: TGTGCCTGGGGTCAGAGGGTCCAAGATACGCAGTATTTT. The whole variable domain, filled in from reference TRBV30 and TRBJ2-3, reads SQTIHQWPATLVQPVGSPLSLECTVEGTSNPNLYWYRQAAGRGLQLLFYSVGIGQISSEVPQNLSASRPQDRQFILSSKKLLLSDSGFYLCAWGQRVQDTQYFGPGTRLTVL.

Many counts were recorded for this clonotype. This chain links TRBV20-1 with TRBJ2-1, with 8 nucleotides matching TRBD2. J was trimmed by 5 bases and V by 4 bases; bases with no gene match: 16. This CDR3 is built from 17 residues. CDR1 is DFQATT, CDR2 SNEGSKA, per germline (reference sequence). The CDR3 DNA is TGCAGTGCTACCATTGCGAAAGCGGGAGTCCGACACAATGAGCAGTTCTTC. Translated, it gives CSATIAKAGVRHNEQFF.

The sample holds many counts of this clonotype. The V gene is TRBV28, the J gene TRBJ1-5; D is unresolved. Germline CDR1 reads MDHEN; CDR2 reads SYDVKM. Deletions cut 2 bases from V and 3 bases from J, with 5 bases between. The CDR3 extends over 13 amino acids. The CDR3 coding sequence is TGTGCCAGCAGTTTAATGCACAATCAGCCCCAGCATTTT. Its translation is CASSLMHNQPQHF.

At least ten counts were recorded for this clonotype. CDR3 bases: TGCGCCAGCAGCTTACTTGCAGAGTACACAGATACGCAGTATTTT. This encodes CASSLLAEYTDTQYF. This sequence joins TRBV5-1 and TRBJ2-3; no firm D call. CDR3 size: 15 residues. The V gene's germline CDR1 is SGHRS and CDR2 YFSETQ. V lost 2 bases and J lost 2, with 12 bases in between.

This clonotype was counted ten times or more. CDR3 protein: CATGQVAYEQYF. Written as DNA, the CDR3 is TGTGCCACTGGACAGGTCGCCTACGAGCAGTACTTC. The chain recombines TRBV12-3 or TRBV12-4 with TRBJ2-7; 7 bases match TRBD1. The CDR3 length is 12 residues. J gave up 2 bases and V 10 bases, and 5 bases lay outside the gene matches.

This clonotype was counted many times. Written as DNA, the CDR3 is TGTGCCAGCAGCCTCGACAATCAAGAGACCCAGTACTTC. Translating gives CASSLDNQETQYF. J is TRBJ2-5 and V is TRBV7-3, with no clear D. The CDR3 spans 13 residues. From germline, CDR1 is SGHTA and CDR2 FQGTGA. V lost 5 bases and J 2 bases, leaving 9 bases between the germline ends. Full variable domain (rest looked up from reference TRBV7-3 and TRBJ2-5): GAGVSQTPSNKVTEKGKYVELRCDPISGHTALYWYRQSLGQGPEFLIYFQGTGAADDSGLPNDRFFAVRPEGSVSTLKIQRTERGDSAVYLCASSLDNQETQYFGPGTRLLVL.

This clonotype was recorded many times. The V and J genes are TRBV28 and TRBJ2-5; D is perhaps TRBD2 (6 bases). CDR3 length equals 16 residues. Deletions cut 3 bases from V and 4 bases from J, with 18 bases between. Per the germline V gene, CDR1 is MDHEN and CDR2 is SYDVKM. In DNA form, the CDR3 reads TGTGCCAGCAGTTTTACGTCCGTTGTGCGGGGAGAGACCCAGTACTTC. Its protein product is CASSFTSVVRGETQYF.

This clonotype was detected many times. The rearrangement joins TRBV12-3 or TRBV12-4 to TRBJ1-5; D not resolved. The CDR3 is 15 residues long. Trimming pared 6 bases from V and 4 bases from J, leaving 16 bases between. The DNA of the CDR3 is TGTGCCAGCAGAGGGCTAGGGAGTTTAAATCAGCCCCAGCATTTT. The encoded protein is CASRGLGSLNQPQHF.

The sample holds many counts of this clonotype. The rearrangement uses TRBV5-4 and TRBJ2-7; 7 bases align to TRBD2. V lost 0 bases to trimming and J lost 3 bases; unmatched junction nucleotides: 6. CDR1 is SGHNT and CDR2 is YYREEE in the germline V gene (reference sequence). The CDR3 contains 15 residues. Written as DNA, the CDR3 is TGTGCCAGCAGCTTGGGCAACGGGGGGTACTACGAGCAGTACTTC. Translating it yields CASSLGNGGYYEQYF. The full variable domain, completed using reference TRBV5-4 and TRBJ2-7, is ETGVTQSPTHLIKTRGQQVTLRCSSQSGHNTVSWYQQALGQGPQFIFQYYREEENGRGNFPPRFSGLQFPNYSSELNVNALELDDSALYLCASSLGNGGYYEQYFGPGTRLTVT.

The V gene is TRBV29-1, the J gene TRBJ1-1; a weak D match, TRBD1 (6 bases). Germline values: CDR1 SQVTM, CDR2 ANQGSEA. Between the trimmed V and J ends, which lost 7 bases and 11 bases, there was a span of 17 bases. CDR3 length: 11 residues. The CDR3 sequence is CSAQTGGDAFF. The CDR3, as DNA: TGCAGCGCGCAAACGGGGGGCGACGCTTTCTTT.